This T cell receptor (beta chain) was identified in a study of PD-1 blockade in classical Hodgkin lymphoma. The length of the CDR3 is 13 residues. CDR1 and CDR2 from the germline V gene are PRHDT and FYEKMQ (reference sequence). With 0 bases removed from V and 5 bases from J, the gap between germline ends came to 6 bases. The assay was immunoSEQ multiplex PCR, and TCRdb's table has in-frame clones only and misses some. The sample contains under 3,000 clones, under 70% of which appear only once. Sample time point: cycle 4 day 1 (C4D1), after around six weeks of nivolumab. In every patient, relapse followed autologous stem cell transplantation, while exposure to brentuximab vedotin differed. From thawed PBMCs, CD8+ T cells were isolated by magnetic negative selection.

V usage is TRBV13 and J usage is TRBJ2-3; D uncertain. Specimen: CD8+ T cells from blood, collected before the fourth cycle of nivolumab. This TCR derives from a human donor with classical Hodgkin lymphoma. Written as DNA, the CDR3 is TGTGCCAGCAGCTTAGGAGGCAGAGATACGCAGTATTTT. It yields the protein CASSLGGRDTQYF.